The 20 T cell receptor beta chains given below trace back to one sample, sequenced in a study of blood T cell repertoires in COVID-19. Here immunoSEQ multiplex PCR was the method, and the copy in TCRdb shows in-frame clones only, minus some. The table records 150,000 to 200,000 clones, roughly 88% of them present only once. The sample consisted of PBMCs or T cells enriched from blood (not recorded which). All receptors come from a man aged 65-85 years who had been exposed to COVID-19.

This clone was observed a few times. This chain joins TRBV28 and TRBJ2-6; 9 positions agree with TRBD1. With V trimmed by 8 bases and J by 0 bases, 14 bases remained unmatched. The CDR3 totals 19 residues. Looked up from germline, CDR1 is MDHEN and CDR2 is SYDVKM. The CDR3 loop is CASLSPRQGGRSGANVLTF. DNA of the CDR3: TGTGCCAGCCTCTCCCCCCGACAGGGGGGCCGCTCTGGGGCCAACGTCCTGACTTTC. The whole variable domain, remainder taken from reference TRBV28 and TRBJ2-6, is DVKVTQSSRYLVKRTGEKVFLECVQDMDHENMFWYRQDPGLGLRLIYFSYDVKMKEKGDIPEGYSVSREKKERFSLILESASTNQTSMYLCASLSPRQGGRSGANVLTFGAGSRLTVL.

This chain connects TRBV7-9 to TRBJ2-1, with D possibly TRBD2 on 5 matching bases. Germline V gene lookup returns CDR1 SEHNR and CDR2 FQNEAQ (reference sequence). This CDR3 has 15 amino acids. V lost 4 bases, J lost 8 bases, and 18 bases lay in between. CDR3 protein: CASSSLRGRADEQFF. In nucleotides, the CDR3 is TGTGCCAGCAGCTCCCTCCGCGGGCGGGCGGATGAGCAGTTCTTC.

The chain combines TRBV27 with TRBJ2-3; 8 bases are a match to TRBD1. CDR1 and CDR2 (germline): MNHEY, SMNVEV (reference sequence). Trimming at V came to 5 bases and at J to 5 bases, leaving 9 bases not matched to a gene. The CDR3 is 15 amino acids. CDR3 DNA: TGTGCCAGCAGTCCCCCAGGGGGCAGGTTAGATACGCAGTATTTT. Translating it yields CASSPPGGRLDTQYF.

The table lists this clone with a few counts. CDR3 protein: CASSSREGDYEQYF. DNA of the CDR3: TGTGCCAGCTCGTCGAGAGAGGGGGACTACGAGCAGTACTTC. The rearrangement uses TRBV18 and TRBJ2-7, with D tentatively TRBD1 (6 bases). The V gene's germline CDR1 is KGHSH and CDR2 LQKENI. CDR3 length: 14 amino acids. V lost 6 bases and J lost 3, with 15 bases in between.

This clone was observed once. The V and J genes are TRBV28 and TRBJ1-2; TRBD1 might be the D (6 bases). In germline, CDR1 is MDHEN, CDR2 SYDVKM. Trimming cost V 5 bases and J 3 bases, with 13 bases left between them. The CDR3 spans 14 residues. For the CDR3, the DNA is TGTGCCAGCAGTGAACAGGGATCGCACTATGGCTACACCTTC. It is translated as CASSEQGSHYGYTF.

This clone was observed a few times. The chain couples TRBV5-1 to TRBJ1-5, with a weak D call TRBD1 (6 bases). The CDR3 sequence is 16 residues long. Deletions cut 0 bases from V and 3 bases from J, with 13 bases between. The V gene's germline CDR1 is SGHRS and CDR2 YFSETQ. CDR3 region: CASSLVGGLDNQPQHF. The CDR3 nucleotides are TGCGCCAGCAGCTTGGTCGGGGGGCTAGACAATCAGCCCCAGCATTTT.

The table lists this clone with a count of one. The V and J genes are TRBV18 and TRBJ2-7; 7 bases line up with TRBD1. The CDR3 sequence is 16 residues long. The V gene's germline CDR1 is KGHSH and CDR2 LQKENI. The V and J ends lost 3 bases and 2 bases, in that order; junction bases with no gene match: 10. The CDR3 DNA reads TGTGCCAGCTCACCGGCCGGGACAGCCCAGACCTACGAGCAGTACTTC. Amino acid sequence: CASSPAGTAQTYEQYF.

This chain links TRBV28 with TRBJ2-1; D perhaps matches TRBD2 (5 bases). Per the germline V gene, CDR1 is MDHEN and CDR2 is SYDVKM. V lost 8 bases and J lost 7, with 21 bases in between. The CDR3 totals 15 residues. The CDR3 DNA reads as TGTGCCAGCCGAGGAGAATCCGCTAGCTCAAATGAGCAGTTCTTC. Residues: CASRGESASSNEQFF.

CDR3 coding DNA: TGTGCCAGCAGCGTAAACGGGGGGAGGGAGCATGAAAAACTGTTTTTT. Translating it yields CASSVNGGREHEKLFF. V usage is TRBV9 and J usage is TRBJ1-4, with D perhaps TRBD1 (5 bases). Trimming removed 1 base from V and 6 bases from J, with 16 bases in between. This CDR3 is built from 16 residues. The germline V gene encodes CDR1 SGDLS and CDR2 YYNGEE.

This chain joins TRBV7-2 and TRBJ2-1, with a tentative D call TRBD2 (5 bases). The germline gives CDR1 SGHTA, CDR2 FQGNSA. This CDR3 has 15 residues. Trimming cost V 5 bases and J 6 bases, with 17 bases left between them. The CDR3, as DNA: TGTGCCAGCAGCCTTTTTGGGGAGACGGGCAATGAGCAGTTCTTC. Amino acid sequence: CASSLFGETGNEQFF.

CDR3 loop: CASSLDPTGKETQYF. CDR3 coding DNA: TGTGCCAGCAGTTTGGACCCGACAGGGAAAGAGACCCAGTACTTC. The chain couples TRBV6-5 to TRBJ2-5; 7 bases are a match to TRBD1. CDR1 and CDR2 from the germline V gene are MNHEY and SVGAGI. This CDR3 is 15 amino acids long. Losses at the gene ends were 4 bases for V and 3 bases for J; bases not matched to a gene: 8.

This chain uses TRBV5-1 with TRBJ2-2, with D perhaps TRBD1 (6 bases). In germline, CDR1 is SGHRS, CDR2 YFSETQ. V shed 4 bases and J shed 1 base, with 8 bases lying between them. This CDR3 is 14 amino acids long. This CDR3 reads CASSGGRNTGELFF. CDR3 nucleotides: TGCGCCAGCAGCGGGGGCAGGAACACCGGGGAGCTGTTTTTT.

The chain combines TRBV4-3 with TRBJ2-3; a weak D match, TRBD1 (6 bases). Trimming cost V 1 base and J 2 bases, with 19 bases left between them. Germline-derived CDR1 and CDR2 are LGHNA and YSLEER. The CDR3 consists of 18 residues. The CDR3 DNA sequence: TGCGCCAGCAGCCAAGGGAATTCGTGGGGGCCCACCACAGATACGCAGTATTTT. Its protein product is CASSQGNSWGPTTDTQYF.

This chain joins TRBV13 and TRBJ2-3; no firm D call. In germline, CDR1 is PRHDT, CDR2 FYEKMQ (reference sequence). Trimming removed 5 bases from V and 6 bases from J, with 6 bases in between. The CDR3 is made up of 11 amino acids. In nucleotides, the CDR3 is TGTGCCAGCAGCCAGACTGATACGCAGTATTTT. This gives the protein CASSQTDTQYF.

The gene calls are TRBV7-6 and TRBJ1-1; 8 positions agree with TRBD1. With 1 base clipped from V and 3 bases from J, the junction kept 7 bases outside the gene matches. Germline loops: CDR1 SGHVS, CDR2 FNYEAQ. This CDR3 is built from 16 residues. The chain's CDR3 is CASSLVPTGGDTEAFF. In nucleotides, the CDR3 is TGTGCCAGCAGCTTAGTCCCAACAGGGGGGGACACTGAAGCTTTCTTT.

The rearrangement uses TRBV18 and TRBJ1-2, with D perhaps TRBD1 (6 bases). Germline V gene data show CDR1 as KGHSH and CDR2 as LQKENI. Trimming took off 4 bases at V and 8 bases at J, with 20 bases between the two ends. This CDR3 has 15 residues. CDR3 in DNA: TGTGCCAGCTCACTCGGACAGAACTCCGTGGGAGGCTACACCTTC. Translating it yields CASSLGQNSVGGYTF.

The chain combines TRBV20-1 with TRBJ2-5, with TRBD2 identical over 9 bases. The J segment lost 2 bases and the V segment lost 3 bases, leaving 10 bases of the junction unmatched. Germline CDR1 is DFQATT and CDR2 is SNEGSKA (reference sequence). The CDR3 has 16 amino acids. CDR3 DNA sequence: TGCAGTGCTAGTTCGGCGGGAGGGCACTTACAAGAGACCCAGTACTTC. The encoded protein is CSASSAGGHLQETQYF.

The chain employs TRBV5-5 and TRBJ1-1, with 7 bases fitting TRBD1. V was clipped by 4 bases and J by 5 bases; unmatched bases: 8. Per the germline V gene, CDR1 is SGHKS and CDR2 is YYEKEE (reference sequence). The CDR3 is 14 amino acids. The chain's CDR3 is CASSPRQGETEAFF. In nucleotides, the CDR3 is TGTGCCAGCAGCCCTAGACAGGGTGAGACTGAAGCTTTCTTT.

The chain recombines TRBV30 with TRBJ1-5; tentatively, D is TRBD1 (6 bases). Looked up from germline, CDR1 is GTSNPN and CDR2 is SVGIG (reference sequence). V dropped 0 bases and J dropped 11 bases, with 14 bases sitting between them. The CDR3 loop spans 13 amino acids. The CDR3 DNA is TGTGCCTGGAGTGTAGGGGGACAACCAGCCCAGCATTTT. Its protein is CAWSVGGQPAQHF.

This sequence joins TRBV6-5 and TRBJ2-5; TRBD2 aligns across 8 bases. Trimming removed 6 bases from V and 4 bases from J; junction bases left unmatched: 10. The CDR3 contains 15 residues. Germline CDR1 reads MNHEY; CDR2 reads SVGAGI. The chain's CDR3 is CASSPPGGVGETQYF. CDR3 in DNA: TGTGCCAGCAGCCCCCCGGGGGGGGTAGGAGAGACCCAGTACTTC.